Listed below are T cell receptor beta chains from one sample, sequenced in a study of T cell responses to AZD1222 COVID-19 vaccine. The repertoire was sequenced with immunoSEQ multiplex PCR; TCRdb's copy has only in-frame clones and lacks some. Here the sample spans 140,000 or so clones, 85% to 95% being singletons. Sequencing was performed on peripheral blood, taken after recovery from COVID-19. Receptor source: an adult who had recovered from COVID-19. Both conserved end residues are trimmed from each CDR3.

V: TRBV9
CDR3: ASSGTGGFWNGELF

V: TRBV3-1/TRBV3-2
CDR3: ASSLQGAQGYT

V: TRBV24-1
CDR3: ATEQRGTDTQY

V: TRBV18
CDR3: ASSPGQGSLGYT

V: TRBV5-5
CDR3: ASSLAGTSGYTDTQY

V: TRBV19
CDR3: ASSMQGIYEQY

V: TRBV9
CDR3: ASSIGQVSNSPLH

V: TRBV6-5
CDR3: ASRDNWNADQPQH

V: TRBV19
CDR3: ASSPQGWPEAF

V: TRBV3-1/TRBV3-2
CDR3: ASTSRGAQGEKLF

V: TRBV11-2
CDR3: ASTWNGYT

V: TRBV3-1/TRBV3-2
CDR3: ASSPGQGPLSGNTIY

V: TRBV7-3
CDR3: ASSFSGSTEAF

V: TRBV6-5
CDR3: ASRSDRGHYEQY

V: TRBV14
CDR3: ASSQEDGRIFGEQY

V: TRBV2
CDR3: ASSTDREETQY

V: TRBV2
CDR3: ASSEPTSPGANVLT

V: TRBV28
CDR3: ASSLAGGRRDTQY

V: TRBV10-3
CDR3: AISDSRDLNQPQH

V: TRBV7-2
CDR3: AGGSALPYNEQF

V: TRBV6-5
CDR3: ASTSTATRTEAF

V: TRBV5-4
CDR3: ASTGGGGYTDTQY

V: TRBV2
CDR3: ASSLNSGVEQF

V: TRBV6-5
CDR3: ASSYRDEQF

V: TRBV7-9
CDR3: ASSLGQGASTDTQY

V: TRBV7-7
CDR3: ASSFGTSGSNEQF

V: TRBV11-2
CDR3: ASSLDRPHEQF

V: TRBV5-1
CDR3: ASSRTTGSSGNTIY